This T cell receptor beta chain is from a study of CD8+CD57+ T cells in acquired aplastic anemia. Study-wide results and caveats: Comparison of patients with controls identified twenty-nine shared CD8+ CDR3 sequences.

This clonotype was picked up many times. Its target is not known. CDR3 and TCR beta VDJ profiling relied on genomic DNA as the template. Using its own MiXCR run on the reads, TCRdb lists one record per CDR3 protein. The sample has some 240,000 distinct CDR3 sequences, 34% seen once; the top ten hold 1.1%. V dropped 3 bases and J dropped 7 bases, with 21 bases sitting between them. CDR3 length: 16 amino acids. Germline lookup yields CDR1 MRHNA and CDR2 SNTAGT. Source material: sorted CD4+, CD8+, or CD8+CD57+ T cells (not recorded which) from PBMCs. This chain uses TRBV6-4 with TRBJ2-5; a weak D match, TRBD2 (5 bases). The TCR originated in a human donor in good health, serving as a control. This chain's CDR3 is CASSEGGSDLWGTQYF. The CDR3 DNA follows: TGTGCCAGCAGTGAGGGCGGTAGCGACCTCTGGGGGACCCAGTACTTC.